The next 23 T cell receptor beta chains were all read from a single sample in a study of patients and donors after allogeneic stem cell transplantation. TCRdb called the RT-PCR reads again in MiXCR, with one record for every CDR3 protein. The sample has hundreds of thousands of distinct CDR3 sequences, roughly 17% seen once; the top ten hold around 6.8%. The sample taken for sequencing was blood, either unsorted or a sorted T cell fraction (not recorded which). The receptors shown here come from a human donor who was either an allogeneic HSCT recipient or a stem cell or donor lymphocyte infusion donor (not recorded which). It is not recorded whose cells these are; they may come from a transplant donor.

The chain uses TRBV20-1 and TRBJ1-6; weak D call: TRBD1 (5 bases). The CDR3 consists of 13 residues. The germline gives CDR1 DFQATT, CDR2 SNEGSKA (reference sequence). The V gene lost 3 bases and the J gene lost 4 bases, with 7 bases spanning the gap. The CDR3 nucleotides are TGCAGTGCTAGCGGGGGTTATAATTCACCCCTCCACTTT. Protein: CSASGGYNSPLHF.

At least ten counts were recorded for this clonotype. The rearrangement uses TRBV3-1 and TRBJ1-1, with D unresolved. Germline assignment: CDR1 LGHDT and CDR2 YNNKEL (reference sequence). This CDR3 has 16 residues. V lost 1 base and J 1 base, leaving 13 bases between the germline ends. The chain's CDR3 is CASSQVRIGSNTEAFF. In nucleotides, the CDR3 is TGTGCCAGCAGCCAAGTGAGAATAGGATCGAACACTGAAGCTTTCTTT.

This clonotype was seen a few times. The gene calls are TRBV11-2 and TRBJ1-1; D remains unclear. Trimming took off 1 base at V and 3 bases at J, with 15 bases between the two ends. CDR1 is SGHAT, CDR2 FQNNGV, per germline. CDR3 length: 16 amino acids. The DNA of the CDR3 is TGTGCCAGCAGCTTAGTCGCAGGAAGGATTGACACTGAAGCTTTCTTT. Protein sequence: CASSLVAGRIDTEAFF. The complete variable domain, with remaining parts taken from reference TRBV11-2 and TRBJ1-1, reads EAGVAQSPRYKIIEKRQSVAFWCNPISGHATLYWYQQILGQGPKLLIQFQNNGVVDDSQLPKDRFSAERLKGVDSTLKIQPAKLEDSAVYLCASSLVAGRIDTEAFFGQGTRLTVV.

The chain uses TRBV10-3 and TRBJ2-3; unclear D gene. V was pared by 0 bases and J by 2 bases, with 6 bases between. The CDR3 contains 14 residues. The germline V gene has CDR1 ENHRY and CDR2 SYGVKD. CDR3 coding DNA: TGTGCCATCAGTGAGTCTGGCTTCACAGATACGCAGTATTTT. This sequence encodes CAISESGFTDTQYF.

This clonotype was seen many times. V and J are TRBV11-2 and TRBJ2-2; 11 bases are a match to TRBD1. V shed 2 bases, J shed 5 bases, and the junction held 10 bases outside the gene matches. CDR3 length equals 18 residues. Per the germline V gene, CDR1 is SGHAT and CDR2 is FQNNGV. The CDR3 here is CASSLRSPRDRGTGELFF. Here the CDR3 DNA reads TGTGCCAGCAGCTTAAGATCCCCCAGGGACAGGGGGACCGGGGAGCTGTTTTTT. Together with reference TRBV11-2 and TRBJ2-2, the CDR3 gives the full variable domain: EAGVAQSPRYKIIEKRQSVAFWCNPISGHATLYWYQQILGQGPKLLIQFQNNGVVDDSQLPKDRFSAERLKGVDSTLKIQPAKLEDSAVYLCASSLRSPRDRGTGELFFGEGSRLTVL.

The sample holds a few counts of this clonotype. The chain has TRBV11-2 and TRBJ2-3, with TRBD2 identical over 7 bases. The CDR3 length is 15 residues. The V segment lost 1 base and the J segment 8 bases; nucleotides outside the gene matches: 9. CDR1 and CDR2 (germline): SGHAT, FQNNGV. In nucleotides, the CDR3 is TGTGCCAGCAGCTTAGGGGGGGGTGTAAGGGTTACGCAGTATTTT. Its protein is CASSLGGGVRVTQYF.

This clonotype appeared a few times. V usage is TRBV24-1 and J usage is TRBJ1-5; 9 bases are a match to TRBD1. J was trimmed by 3 bases and V by 3 bases; bases with no gene match: 5. Germline V gene data show CDR1 as KGHDR and CDR2 as SFDVKD. This CDR3 is 16 amino acids long. The CDR3 region has the DNA TGTGCCACCAGTGATCGGACAGGGGTCTCCAATCAGCCCCAGCATTTT. Its translation: CATSDRTGVSNQPQHF.

A few counts support this clonotype. The chain uses TRBV29-1 and TRBJ2-1; tentatively, D is TRBD1 (6 bases). Germline assignment: CDR1 SQVTM and CDR2 ANQGSEA. Trimming took off 7 bases at V and 0 bases at J, with 13 bases between the two ends. The CDR3 sequence is 14 residues long. The CDR3 sequence: CSGRDIRSYNEQFF. The CDR3 nucleotides are TGCAGCGGCCGGGACATTCGCTCCTACAATGAGCAGTTCTTC.

The chain carries TRBV4-2 and TRBJ1-6, with 10 bases lining up with TRBD1. CDR1 is LGHNA, CDR2 YNFKEQ, per germline. The CDR3 runs to 21 residues. V was pared by 0 bases and J by 0 bases, with 11 bases of the junction left unmatched. The CDR3 nucleotides are TGTGCCAGCAGCCAAGAAGGGGACAGGGGCTCCAGAAGCTCCTATAATTCACCCCTCCACTTT. Protein: CASSQEGDRGSRSSYNSPLHF.

This clonotype showed up just a few times. The rearrangement links TRBV27 to TRBJ1-2; 7 nucleotides align to TRBD1. The CDR3 runs to 14 residues. Germline CDR1 and CDR2: MNHEY and SMNVEV (reference sequence). J gave up 4 bases and V 3 bases, and 5 bases lay outside the gene matches. CDR3 loop: CASSLTGSAYGYTF. In nucleotides, the CDR3 is TGTGCCAGCAGTTTGACAGGGTCGGCCTATGGCTACACCTTC.

This sequence joins TRBV30 and TRBJ2-6; the D is unclear. V was clipped by 4 bases and J by 0 bases, with 7 bases between them. The germline CDR1 and CDR2 sequences are GTSNPN and SVGIG (reference sequence). This CDR3 contains 14 residues. The chain's CDR3 is CAWTRGSGANVLTF. Here the CDR3 DNA reads TGTGCCTGGACTCGAGGCTCTGGGGCCAACGTCCTGACTTTC.

The V and J genes are TRBV11-2 and TRBJ2-7, with TRBD2 matching 11 bases. The CDR3 totals 15 residues. Germline CDR1 and CDR2: SGHAT and FQNNGV. Unmatched junction bases numbered 6, after V lost 5 bases and J lost 3 bases. CDR3 bases: TGTGCCAGCAGCCGGACTAGCGGGTTTCTCTACGAGCAGTACTTC. Its protein is CASSRTSGFLYEQYF.

In this sample, this clonotype turned up a few times. This rearrangement joins TRBV20-1 to TRBJ2-3; D perhaps matches TRBD2 (5 bases). The germline gives CDR1 DFQATT, CDR2 SNEGSKA (reference sequence). The CDR3 loop spans 16 amino acids. Trimming took off 2 bases at V and 2 bases at J, with 17 bases between the two ends. CDR3 nucleotides: TGCAGTGCTAGAATACTAGTTAAAGCCCTCACAGATACGCAGTATTTT. Protein product: CSARILVKALTDTQYF.

The table lists this clonotype with a few counts. The J gene is TRBJ2-5, the V gene TRBV12-3 or TRBV12-4; 10 nucleotides match TRBD1. The CDR3 is 16 amino acids. J gave up 2 bases and V 6 bases, and 9 bases lay outside the gene matches. The CDR3 region has the DNA TGTGCCAGCAGGGACAGGGGGTCTGTCTCACAAGAGACCCAGTACTTC. It specifies CASRDRGSVSQETQYF.

This clonotype appeared a few times. The chain recombines TRBV20-1 with TRBJ2-1; 13 nucleotides line up with TRBD2. The CDR3 has 14 residues. Germline V gene sequence: CDR1 DFQATT, CDR2 SNEGSKA (reference sequence). The trim removed 6 bases at V and 7 bases at J, leaving 6 bases unmatched. CDR3 region: CSARLAGGRNEQFF. CDR3 nucleotide sequence: TGCAGTGCCAGACTAGCGGGGGGTAGGAATGAGCAGTTCTTC.

Notes on this clonotype: One end of the junction fails to match germline, which may point to a read error. This chain connects TRBV12-3 or TRBV12-4 to TRBJ2-7, with 11 bases lining up with TRBD2. The CDR3 spans 16 residues. The CDR3 DNA follows: TGTGCCAGCCAGCGATCGACGGGACTAGCGGATACCACCTACGCATTC. This translates into CASQRSTGLADTTYAF.

The chain employs TRBV4-1 and TRBJ2-5; D is unresolved. This CDR3 comprises 15 residues. The germline V gene encodes CDR1 MGHRA and CDR2 YSYEKL. Trimming cost V 0 bases and J 2 bases, with 10 bases left between them. Here the CDR3 DNA reads TGCGCCAGCAGCCAAGAACCGAGGTCACAAGAGACCCAGTACTTC. Translating it yields CASSQEPRSQETQYF.

V is TRBV29-1 and J is TRBJ2-3; tentatively, D is TRBD1 (6 bases). This CDR3 has 14 amino acids. CDR1 and CDR2 from the germline V gene are SQVTM and ANQGSEA. Trimming removed 2 bases from V and 5 bases from J, with 14 bases in between. As DNA, the CDR3 is TGCAGCGTTGAAAATGCAGGGGTTGGAGATACGCAGTATTTT. Protein: CSVENAGVGDTQYF.

The gene calls are TRBV29-1 and TRBJ2-1; TRBD2 is a possible D gene (7 bases). This CDR3 is 16 amino acids long. Germline CDR1 reads SQVTM; CDR2 reads ANQGSEA. V lost 0 bases to trimming and J lost 0 bases, with 12 bases between them. In DNA form, the CDR3 reads TGCAGCGTTGAAGATAAGGGGGGGCACTCCTACAATGAGCAGTTCTTC. As protein: CSVEDKGGHSYNEQFF.

This clonotype was picked up many times. For the CDR3, the DNA is TGTGCCAGCAGCCAAAACCGCTTTTCCTCCTACAATGAGCAGTTCTTC. This translates into CASSQNRFSSYNEQFF. The chain has TRBV12-3 or TRBV12-4 and TRBJ2-1, with unresolved D. CDR3 size: 16 residues. Trimming shortened V by 6 bases and J by 0 bases, and 15 bases separated the two germline ends.

This clonotype was found a few times. The V gene is TRBV4-1, the J gene TRBJ2-1; 10 bases match TRBD2. The V segment lost 2 bases and the J segment 9 bases; nucleotides outside the gene matches: 10. The CDR3 is 16 amino acids. Germline assignment: CDR1 MGHRA and CDR2 YSYEKL. The CDR3 sequence is CASSQLASGRAGEQFF. The CDR3 DNA reads as TGCGCCAGCAGCCAACTTGCGAGCGGGAGGGCCGGTGAGCAGTTCTTC.

This clonotype was observed a few times. This chain connects TRBV6-5 to TRBJ2-1; D is unclear. CDR1 is MNHEY and CDR2 is SVGAGI in the germline V gene. CDR3 size: 13 residues. Trimming removed 2 bases from V and 3 bases from J, with 5 bases in between. CDR3 sequence reads: CASSYTDYNEQFF. CDR3 in DNA: TGTGCCAGCAGTTACACAGACTACAATGAGCAGTTCTTC.

The sample holds a few counts of this clonotype. The chain is built from TRBV5-1 and TRBJ1-1; D perhaps matches TRBD1 (5 bases). Deletions cut 0 bases from V and 3 bases from J, with 18 bases between. This CDR3 comprises 17 residues. CDR1 and CDR2 (germline): SGHRS, YFSETQ. The CDR3 coding sequence is TGCGCCAGCAGCTTGGATGTTTCTTGGGGGAAGGACACTGAAGCTTTCTTT. Protein: CASSLDVSWGKDTEAFF.